This entry features one T cell receptor beta chain sequence. Antigen specificity is unknown. Clones were read by immunoSEQ multiplex PCR, and TCRdb kept only the in-frame ones, dropping some. The sample lists fewer than 65,000 clones; roughly nine tenths were seen once. The record originates from a study of OX40 agonist ivuxolimab in advanced cancers. General study findings and limits: Expanded clones were, on average, more numerous among CD8+ T cells than CD4+.

V lost 10 bases and J lost 3; bases outside the gene matches: 4. From germline, CDR1 is SNHLY and CDR2 FYNNEI. This CDR3 region has 13 residues. The V call is TRBV2, the J call TRBJ2-3; 10 nucleotides agree with TRBD2. The clonotype comes from an adult with an advanced solid tumor such as melanoma, head and neck, liver or kidney cancer. Sequencing was performed on CD4+ or CD8+ T cells sorted from blood, taken in a trial of the OX40 agonist ivuxolimab. As DNA, the CDR3 is TGTGCCACCACTAGCGGGGTAACAGATACGCAGTATTTT. This codes for CATTSGVTDTQYF.